This T cell receptor beta chain appears in the sequencing data of a study of STAT5B mutations in CD4+ large granular lymphocyte leukemia. Data came from immunoSEQ multiplex PCR; TCRdb stores just in-frame clones and leaves some out. Counted here are 31,000 or so clones, roughly nine tenths occurring once; the ten biggest clones make up 0.41%. V lost 0 bases to trimming and J lost 5 bases; unmatched junction nucleotides: 2. Germline CDR1 and CDR2: SGHTA and FQGTGA. The CDR3 spans 14 residues. This clone has a handful of counts. Its specificity is not known. Whole-study findings and limits: CD4-sorted patient repertoires seemed more clonal than healthy CD4+ repertoires.

This clonotype originated in a human donor in good health. This chain joins TRBV7-3 and TRBJ1-1; TRBD1 matches 8 bases. Sequencing used CD4+ T cells from blood buffy coats. CDR3 coding DNA: TGTGCCAGCAGCTTAACGACAGGGGCTACTGAAGCTTTCTTT. It translates to CASSLTTGATEAFF.